This passage covers 3 T cell receptor beta chains from one sample sequenced in a study of blood T cell repertoires in COVID-19 (dated by TCRdb to the early 2020s). The library was generated by the immunoSEQ multiplex PCR assay. Not all clones reach the TCRdb copy of this immuneACCESS table, which keeps in-frame sequences only. Checked studies attribute under half of the gap to unresolved V genes and leave the rest unexplained. The sample records under 300,000 clones, roughly three quarters of which are singletons. The top ten constitute under 4.5% of the sample. Sequenced sample: peripheral blood. The receptor set was obtained from a woman between 40 and 55 years old with active or convalescent COVID-19.

The chain carries TRBV12-3 or TRBV12-4 and TRBJ1-2; unclear D gene. This CDR3 region has 12 residues. Trimming took off 7 bases at V and 4 bases at J, with 10 bases between the two ends. The CDR3 spells CASKRLTYGYTF. The CDR3 nucleotides are TGTGCCAGCAAGAGGCTGACCTATGGCTACACCTTC.

The chain recombines TRBV5-1 with TRBJ2-3; TRBD2 matches 7 bases. V shed 0 bases and J 4 bases; nucleotides not matched to a gene: 5. This CDR3 spans 15 amino acids. Germline loops: CDR1 SGHRS, CDR2 YFSETQ. The CDR3 DNA reads as TGCGCCAGCAGCTTGGTGCGGGGGAGCGCAGATACGCAGTATTTT. It yields the protein CASSLVRGSADTQYF.

The chain recombines TRBV24-1 with TRBJ1-2; 10 bases line up with TRBD1. V lost 2 bases, J lost 7 bases, and 6 bases stayed unmatched. CDR1 and CDR2 from the germline V gene are KGHDR and SFDVKD. The CDR3 loop spans 15 amino acids. For the CDR3, the DNA is TGTGCCACCAGTGATTCCCCGGGACAGGGGTTTGGCTACACCTTC. Its protein is CATSDSPGQGFGYTF.